This note documents a single T cell receptor (beta chain) sequence. Its antigen has not been determined. Base quality data are lacking; no much larger clone is found one base away. The germline V gene (reference sequence) supplies CDR1 MNHNY and CDR2 SVGAGI. The CDR3 spans 16 residues, from the cysteine through the phenylalanine. The DNA shown is the 48-base CDR3, in frame from base 1. At the junction V is shortened by 0 bases and J by 9 bases; bases outside the gene matches: 6. According to the study, the label for this sample's time point signals: progressive disease on ibrutinib. Approximately 2 micrograms of genomic DNA were extracted from cryopreserved PBMCs for TCR beta library preparation. Longitudinal blood samples from CLL patients on ibrutinib monotherapy were analyzed using high-throughput TCR beta sequencing. Patients were enrolled in a phase 2 open-label single-center ibrutinib monotherapy trial.

This record comes from a study of cytotoxic CD8 clonotypes in ibrutinib-treated CLL (dated by TCRdb to the early 2020s). Turning to the overall study: The cohort had around twelve relapsed/refractory and approximately 15 treatment-naive patients; approximately 17 were IGHV unmutated. Partial responses were observed in 24 patients and complete responses in 2; after a median follow-up of roughly 62 months, remission was maintained in around 14 patients and progression was observed in roughly 12. Response samples were obtained after a median of 12 months of treatment, with a range of about 6 to 36 months. Cryopreserved peripheral blood mononuclear cells were collected before treatment, at response, and at either disease progression or sustained remission. Every remission and progressive disease sample was obtained while ibrutinib was still being received by the patients. Of the approximately 87 people in the trial, 26 had longitudinal samples available. On average, each sample had some 260,000 productive templates and roughly 95,000 productive rearrangements.

What the research found in general, with its limitations: Sustained-remission and progressing patients did not have matched sampling times, and lymph node repertoires were not examined. Public clonotypes were rare and either shrank or stayed stable during treatment, and the rise in clonality at ibrutinib response reflected expansion of private clonotypes. Baseline clonality was found to be higher than that of age-matched healthy donors and was strongly correlated with circulating CD8+ T-cell counts. At ibrutinib response clonality went up, during sustained remission it held steady, and at progression it dropped back toward baseline.

The goal of deep resolution MiSeq sequencing was a depth between 1 in 1 million and 1 in 200,000 T cells, and coverage averaged 10x per clonotype. The immunoSEQ hsTCRB Kit was used to generate the TCR beta libraries. The paper's data handling went like this. The data were analyzed with ImmunoSEQ Analyzer and ImmunoSEQ Data Assistant, and V, D and J gene assignments followed IMGT definitions. Clonality, which ranges from 0 to 1, was calculated by subtracting the normalized Shannon entropy of productive rearrangement frequencies from one. Only overrepresented clonotypes making up at least 0.05% of the repertoire of each patient were included in the public clonotype analysis. About a dozen age-matched healthy donor repertoires from immuneACCESS served as clonality controls. TCRdb carries this immuneACCESS record with in-frame sequences only. Its versions omit some clonotypes, under half of them owing to an unresolved V gene in the studies checked, with the rest unexplained. V and J calls and clone size are copied from that table; D and trimming were computed from the DNA. Across this sample there are 20,000 to 30,000 clones, with roughly 69% seen only once. The leading ten clones occupy just over 50% of the sample.

The sequenced sample was PBMCs, obtained at disease progression, from a patient treated with ibrutinib. The sequence links TRBV6-6 to TRBJ2-1; 12 central nucleotides agree with TRBD1. This TCR was recovered from a human donor with chronic lymphocytic leukemia. The CDR3 sequence is CASSYSPGQGAGEQFF. The DNA sequence is TGTGCCAGCAGTTACTCTCCGGGACAGGGGGCTGGTGAGCAGTTCTTC.